This T cell receptor (beta chain) derives from a study of cytomegalovirus exposure and HLA in healthy donors. With respect to this clone: Its antigen is not identified.

General study results and limits: Productive status was seen about 87% or about 30% of the time for most TCR beta V segments in an earlier analysis. Roughly uniform sequencing depth across donors was assumed, possibly incorrectly.

Primers: 60 Vbeta forward and 13 Jbeta reverse. Method: immunoSEQ multiplex PCR; TCRdb's copy keeps in-frame clones and lacks some. The sample holds about 220,000 clones, 82% seen once. Sequenced sample: PBMCs. The sequence was obtained from a man aged 35-49 years in good health and CMV-seropositive.

This CDR3 is CASSGGMGLNEQFF. The CDR3 coding sequence is TGCGCCAGTAGTGGGGGGATGGGATTAAATGAGCAGTTCTTC. The chain combines TRBV5-1 with TRBJ2-1, with D tentatively TRBD2 (6 bases). V was pared by 8 bases and J by 7 bases, with 19 bases between. Germline V gene data show CDR1 as SGHRS and CDR2 as YFSETQ. This CDR3 contains 14 residues.